This T cell receptor (beta chain) is from a study of cytomegalovirus exposure and HLA in healthy donors. Vbeta (60) and Jbeta (13) primers were used in the PCR. This table comes from immunoSEQ multiplex PCR, and its TCRdb copy is limited to in-frame clones, with some not included. The sample has under 200,000 clones, 80% to 90% seen once. The table lists this clone with a count of one. V dropped 4 bases and J dropped 2; count of bases not matched to a gene: 3. This CDR3 has 14 amino acids. CDR1 is SQVTM and CDR2 is ANQGSEA in the germline V gene. The sequence was obtained from a man aged 18 to 30 in good health and CMV-seropositive. V gene TRBV29-1 combines with J gene TRBJ2-5; 11 bases are shared with TRBD2. The sequencing sample was made of PBMCs. The CDR3 sequence is CSVVASGGQETQYF. CDR3 bases: TGCAGCGTTGTGGCTAGCGGGGGGCAAGAGACCCAGTACTTC.